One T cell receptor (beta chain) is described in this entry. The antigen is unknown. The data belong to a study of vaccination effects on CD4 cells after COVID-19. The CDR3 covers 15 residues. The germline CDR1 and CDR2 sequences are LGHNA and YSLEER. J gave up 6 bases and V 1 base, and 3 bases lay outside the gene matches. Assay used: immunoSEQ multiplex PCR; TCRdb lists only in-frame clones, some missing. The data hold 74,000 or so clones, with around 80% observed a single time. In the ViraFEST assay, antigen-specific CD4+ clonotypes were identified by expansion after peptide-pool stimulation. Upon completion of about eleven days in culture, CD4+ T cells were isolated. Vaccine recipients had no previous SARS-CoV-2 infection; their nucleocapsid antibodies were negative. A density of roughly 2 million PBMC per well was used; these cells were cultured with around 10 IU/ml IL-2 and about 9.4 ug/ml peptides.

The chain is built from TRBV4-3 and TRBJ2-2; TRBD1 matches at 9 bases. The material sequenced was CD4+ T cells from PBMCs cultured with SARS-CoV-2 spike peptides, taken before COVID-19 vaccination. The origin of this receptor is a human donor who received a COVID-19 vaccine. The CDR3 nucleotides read TGCGCCAGCAGCCAAGGGACAGGGGTGGCCGGGGAGCTGTTTTTT. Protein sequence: CASSQGTGVAGELFF.